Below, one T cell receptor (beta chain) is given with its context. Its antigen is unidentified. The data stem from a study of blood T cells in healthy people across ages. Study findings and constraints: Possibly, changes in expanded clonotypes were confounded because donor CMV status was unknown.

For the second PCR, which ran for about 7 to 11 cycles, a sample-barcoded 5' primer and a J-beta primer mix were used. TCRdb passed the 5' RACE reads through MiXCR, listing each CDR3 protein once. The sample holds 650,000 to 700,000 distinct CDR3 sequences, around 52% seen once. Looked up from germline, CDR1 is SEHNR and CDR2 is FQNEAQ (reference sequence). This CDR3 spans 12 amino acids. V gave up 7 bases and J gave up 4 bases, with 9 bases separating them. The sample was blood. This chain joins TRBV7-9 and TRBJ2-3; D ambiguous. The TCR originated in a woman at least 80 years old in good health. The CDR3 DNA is TGTGCCAGCACCCCTACGTCAGATACGCAGTATTTT. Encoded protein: CASTPTSDTQYF.